This T cell receptor beta chain was sequenced for a study of T cells in Graves' hyperthyroidism and ophthalmopathy. The sample holds many counts of this clonotype. CDR3 size: 13 residues. The germline V gene has CDR1 KGHSH and CDR2 LQKENI. Trimming shortened V by 6 bases and J by 5 bases, and 13 bases separated the two germline ends. Template material for amplifying TCR beta CDR3 regions consisted of RNA transcripts. The HTBI primer set served for first-round RT-PCR of the TCR CDR3. TCRdb used MiXCR to reprocess the multiplex PCR reads, holding one entry per CDR3 protein. The profile shows over 350,000 distinct CDR3 sequences, roughly 13% of them singletons. Exclusion of a patient resulted from uncontrolled infection, other autoimmune disease, pregnancy or lactation.

V gene TRBV18 combines with J gene TRBJ1-1, with D possibly TRBD1 on 6 matching bases. This clonotype was obtained from a man aged 45 to 65 with Graves' ophthalmopathy. The sample taken for sequencing was blood. The DNA of the CDR3 is TGTGCCAGCTCGGGAGCACAGGGAACTGAAGCTTTCTTT. This codes for CASSGAQGTEAFF. The full variable domain, its missing parts supplied by reference TRBV18 and TRBJ1-1, is NAGVMQNPRHLVRRRGQEARLRCSPMKGHSHVYWYRQLPEEGLKFMVYLQKENIIDESGMPKERFSAEFPKEGPSILRIQQVVRGDSAAYFCASSGAQGTEAFFGQGTRLTVV.